This TCR beta chain was identified in a study of T cell clonotyping in hematopoietic cell transplantation. The V gene's germline CDR1 is SGHVS and CDR2 FNYEAQ. This CDR3 is 16 amino acids long. The V gene lost 1 base and the J gene lost 0 bases, with 11 bases spanning the gap. The table came from immunoSEQ multiplex PCR; TCRdb's copy has only in-frame clones and leaves some out. Of about 900 clones detected, about 95% appear once; the ten largest clones hold around 5.8%. The sequenced sample was peripheral blood mononuclear cells, obtained 180 days after allogeneic stem cell transplant. The V gene is TRBV7-6, the J gene TRBJ2-3, with D unresolved. The source is a male patient aged 60-70 years who had an allogeneic stem cell transplant from an unrelated donor, so T cells may come from the graft donor. Some clones in this sample may be carry-over from other donors' samples. CDR3 sequence reads: CASSLVHDTSTDTQYF. The DNA of the CDR3 is TGTGCCAGCAGCTTAGTACATGATACTAGCACAGATACGCAGTATTTT.